A single sample gave rise to the 9 T cell receptor beta chains below, sequenced in a study of T cells in Graves' hyperthyroidism and ophthalmopathy. Amplification yielded TCR beta CDR3 regions, with RNA transcripts as the source. The study used the HTBI primer set for a first-round RT-PCR of the TCR CDR3. TCRdb re-called the multiplex PCR reads through MiXCR, storing one row per CDR3 protein. The sample contains hundreds of thousands of distinct CDR3 sequences, approximately 44% of which appear only once. The sequenced sample was peripheral blood or thyroid tissue (not recorded which). The source of these receptors is a woman between 18 and 29 years old with Graves' hyperthyroidism.

The V call is TRBV25-1, the J call TRBJ2-2, with 9 bases matching TRBD2. The V gene end was trimmed by 6 bases and the J gene end by 2 bases; junction bases not matched to a gene: 7. Germline-derived CDR1 and CDR2 are MGHDK and SYGVNS. The CDR3 extends over 16 amino acids. CDR3 DNA: TGTGCCAGCAGCCCGACTAGCGGAGTCAACACCGGGGAGCTGTTTTTT. Protein product: CASSPTSGVNTGELFF.

This clonotype was detected a few times. The chain is built from TRBV12-3 or TRBV12-4 and TRBJ1-1; D uncertain. The CDR3 spans 13 residues. V lost 5 bases and J 4 bases, leaving 11 bases between the germline ends. The CDR3 region is CASSRSEATEAFF. The CDR3, as DNA: TGTGCCAGCAGTCGGTCAGAGGCCACTGAAGCTTTCTTT.

The chain recombines TRBV10-3 with TRBJ2-7; D is uncertain. Trimming pared 11 bases from V and 2 bases from J, leaving 22 bases between. The germline gives CDR1 ENHRY, CDR2 SYGVKD. This CDR3 is 15 amino acids long. The CDR3 spells CAGTSTLATPYEQYF. CDR3 coding DNA: TGTGCCGGCACCTCGACTCTGGCGACCCCCTACGAGCAGTACTTC.

This clonotype was seen at least ten times. V and J are TRBV24-1 and TRBJ1-2, with D maybe TRBD1 (5 bases). The CDR3 runs 15 residues. Trimming cost V 2 bases and J 2 bases, with 11 bases left between them. CDR1 is KGHDR and CDR2 is SFDVKD in the germline V gene. CDR3 DNA sequence: TGTGCCACCAGTGATTGGGGGACGGGGAACTATGGCTACACCTTC. It yields the protein CATSDWGTGNYGYTF.

A note on this clonotype: This may be a read error, as it is one base from a much larger clone. This rearrangement joins TRBV25-1 to TRBJ1-2; 9 bases are shared with TRBD1. V dropped 8 bases and J dropped 0; count of bases not matched to a gene: 1. Germline assignment: CDR1 MGHDK and CDR2 SYGVNS. This CDR3 region has 13 residues. The DNA for the CDR3 is TGTGCCAGCTGGACAGGGGCTAACTATGGCTACACCTTC. Protein product: CASWTGANYGYTF.

J is TRBJ2-3 and V is TRBV11-2; no clear D gene. The V and J ends lost 7 bases and 1 base respectively, with 9 bases between them. CDR3 length: 13 amino acids. The germline V gene has CDR1 SGHAT and CDR2 FQNNGV. Here the CDR3 DNA reads TGTGCCAGCAAACTGACGGGCACAGATACGCAGTATTTT. Translated, it gives CASKLTGTDTQYF.

The sample holds a few counts of this clonotype. This rearrangement joins TRBV7-9 to TRBJ1-1, with TRBD1 matching 7 bases. Germline values: CDR1 SEHNR, CDR2 FQNEAQ (reference sequence). The CDR3 contains 16 residues. With 5 bases clipped from V and 2 bases from J, the junction kept 11 bases outside the gene matches. In DNA, the CDR3 is TGTGCCAGCAGCCTACCCGGGACAGCGATTAACACTGAAGCTTTCTTT. It translates to CASSLPGTAINTEAFF.

The V and J genes are TRBV15 and TRBJ2-7; 12 nucleotides align to TRBD1. After removal of 8 bases from V and 2 bases from J, the junction contained 10 bases not matched to a gene. The germline V gene has CDR1 LNHNV and CDR2 YYDKDF (reference sequence). There are 16 residues in the CDR3. The CDR3, as DNA: TGTGCCACCGAAAAGGGACAGGGGGCGAGTACCTACGAGCAGTACTTC. Protein: CATEKGQGASTYEQYF.

The rearrangement uses TRBV29-1 and TRBJ2-2; D is undetermined. V was cut by 8 bases and J by 5 bases, with 6 bases left in between. This CDR3 region has 10 residues. Germline CDR1 reads SQVTM; CDR2 reads ANQGSEA. The CDR3 DNA reads TGCAGCCCTCTTACCGGGGAGCTGTTTTTT. This gives the protein CSPLTGELFF.